This T cell receptor (beta chain) was sequenced in a study of blood T cell repertoires in COVID-19. Looking at the study overall: Spain, Italy and the United States supplied samples that represented acute and convalescent COVID-19.

A word on this clone: Other DNA sequences in this sample translate to the same CDR3.

This CDR3 has 12 residues. Germline V CDR1 and CDR2: SQVTM, ANQGSEA. V was cut by 3 bases and J by 7 bases, with 10 bases left in between. As processed by the authors: Using reference gene primer amplification, nucleated cell counts were estimated. Repertoires were generated with immunoSEQ multiplex PCR, while TCRdb's copy carries only in-frame clones and drops some. The D gene and trimming were derived from the DNA, and the V and J assignments and clone size from that table. The table includes 90,000 to 120,000 clones, more than 70% detected once. The rearrangement uses TRBV29-1 and TRBJ2-1; D is possibly TRBD2 (6 bases). The specimen was peripheral blood. The clonotype originates from a man in his fifties or sixties with active or convalescent COVID-19. As DNA, the CDR3 is TGCAGCGTTGAGGAGGGTGGGAATGAGCAGTTCTTC. Translating it yields CSVEEGGNEQFF.